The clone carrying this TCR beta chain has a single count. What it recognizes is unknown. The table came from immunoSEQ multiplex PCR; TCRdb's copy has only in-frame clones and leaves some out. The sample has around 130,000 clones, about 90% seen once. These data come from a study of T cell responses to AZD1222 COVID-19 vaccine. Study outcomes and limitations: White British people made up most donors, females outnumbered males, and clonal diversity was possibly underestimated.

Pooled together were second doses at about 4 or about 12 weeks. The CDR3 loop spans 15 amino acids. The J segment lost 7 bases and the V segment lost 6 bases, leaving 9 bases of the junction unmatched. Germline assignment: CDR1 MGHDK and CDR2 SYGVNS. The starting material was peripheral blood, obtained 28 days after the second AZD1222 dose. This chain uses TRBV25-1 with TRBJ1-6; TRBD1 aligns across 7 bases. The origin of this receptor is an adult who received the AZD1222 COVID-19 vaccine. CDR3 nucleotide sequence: TGTGCCAGCAGCAGGGGGGGACAATTGAATTCACCCCTCCACTTT. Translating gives CASSRGGQLNSPLHF.